Each of the 30 T cell receptor beta chains below was sequenced from the same sample in a study of CD8+ T cells in alopecia areata. Isolated RNA was reverse transcribed into cDNA used as the sequencing template. Measured with immunoSEQ multiplex PCR; TCRdb has only the in-frame clones, and not every one. The sample consists of 150,000 or so clones, 45% to 55% of them appearing once. Sample: CD8+ T cells sorted from blood, taken at week 0. Receptors originate from a human donor with alopecia areata.

This clone was detected a few times. This chain joins TRBV5-1 and TRBJ1-2; 9 bases map to TRBD1. Germline assignment: CDR1 SGHRS and CDR2 YFSETQ. The CDR3 extends over 14 amino acids. The V segment lost 5 bases and the J segment 6 bases; nucleotides outside the gene matches: 8. For the CDR3, the DNA is TGCGCCAGCAGGAGGGGACAGGGAGTCGATGGCTACACCTTC. This encodes CASRRGQGVDGYTF.

The CDR3 DNA follows: TGTGCCAGCAGCTTGAGCGGGGGGTTCACAGATACGCAGTATTTT. Its protein product is CASSLSGGFTDTQYF. The rearrangement links TRBV7-6 to TRBJ2-3; 9 bases agree with TRBD2. The J segment lost 2 bases and the V segment lost 3 bases, leaving 3 bases of the junction unmatched. The CDR3 runs to 15 residues. Germline-derived CDR1 and CDR2 are SGHVS and FNYEAQ.

The count of this clone is one. The J gene is TRBJ2-1, the V gene TRBV6-1, with D unclear. The CDR3 extends over 12 amino acids. V was trimmed by 8 bases and J by 1 base, leaving 6 bases between them. CDR1 and CDR2 from the germline V gene are MNHNS and SASEGT. DNA of the CDR3: TGTGCCAGCCCAGCTTCCTACAATGAGCAGTTCTTC. This sequence encodes CASPASYNEQFF.

The chain uses TRBV28 and TRBJ1-5; 8 bases line up with TRBD1. The germline gives CDR1 MDHEN, CDR2 SYDVKM. The CDR3 sequence is 16 residues long. The V gene end was trimmed by 5 bases and the J gene end by 0 bases; junction bases not matched to a gene: 6. CDR3: CASSPQGGNSNQPQHF. Here the CDR3 DNA reads TGTGCCAGCAGTCCACAGGGGGGTAATAGCAATCAGCCCCAGCATTTT.

This rearrangement joins TRBV10-2 to TRBJ2-6, with 8 bases identical to TRBD1. Unmatched junction bases numbered 7, after V lost 6 bases and J lost 0 bases. The CDR3 sequence is 17 residues long. Germline V lookup: CDR1 WSHSY, CDR2 SAAADI. As DNA, the CDR3 is TGCGCCAGCAGGCAGGACAGGGCTCTCTCTGGGGCCAACGTCCTGACTTTC. Translation gives CASRQDRALSGANVLTF.

CDR3 nucleotide sequence: TGCAGCGTTGATGAGCAGGGCGGCTACACCTTC. Translated: CSVDEQGGYTF. This chain joins TRBV29-1 and TRBJ1-2; the D gene is possibly TRBD1 (5 bases). Trimming cost V 3 bases and J 8 bases, with 10 bases left between them. This CDR3 has 11 residues. Germline assignment: CDR1 SQVTM and CDR2 ANQGSEA.

This chain links TRBV9 with TRBJ1-2; D perhaps matches TRBD1 (5 bases). Trimming stripped 0 bases from V and 5 bases from J, with 20 bases between. The CDR3 spans 17 residues. In germline, CDR1 is SGDLS, CDR2 YYNGEE. CDR3: CASSVARESRAGYGYTF. DNA for the CDR3: TGTGCCAGCAGCGTAGCAAGAGAAAGCAGGGCTGGATATGGCTACACCTTC.

The chain recombines TRBV29-1 with TRBJ1-2, with a possible D match to TRBD1 (5 bases). CDR1 SQVTM and CDR2 ANQGSEA come from the germline V gene. V lost 7 bases and J 4 bases, leaving 13 bases between the germline ends. The CDR3 is made up of 12 amino acids. The CDR3 DNA follows: TGCAGCGCATACAGGCAGACCTATGGCTACACCTTC. Translated: CSAYRQTYGYTF.

The chain recombines TRBV29-1 with TRBJ2-3; 10 bases are a match to TRBD2. Germline loops: CDR1 SQVTM, CDR2 ANQGSEA. V gave up 1 base and J gave up 1 base; unmatched junction bases: 2. The CDR3 length is 15 residues. Written as DNA, the CDR3 is TGCAGCGTTGAAGGCCTAGCGGGGGGCACAGATACGCAGTATTTT. This encodes CSVEGLAGGTDTQYF.

J is TRBJ1-5 and V is TRBV30; D perhaps matches TRBD1 (6 bases). CDR1 GTSNPN and CDR2 SVGIG come from the germline V gene (reference sequence). This CDR3 has 14 amino acids. V was clipped by 1 base and J by 3 bases, with 10 bases between them. DNA for the CDR3: TGTGCCTGGAGTGACGGACAGATCAATCAGCCCCAGCATTTT. This translates into CAWSDGQINQPQHF.

J is TRBJ2-1 and V is TRBV29-1; D gene uncertain. The ends were cut back, 5 bases at V and 10 bases at J, with 9 bases in the middle. The CDR3 runs to 10 residues. Germline assignment: CDR1 SQVTM and CDR2 ANQGSEA. CDR3 region: CSVSPREQFF. CDR3 coding DNA: TGCAGCGTTTCCCCTCGGGAGCAGTTCTTC.

V is TRBV11-2 and J is TRBJ2-3; no reliable D call. The CDR3 spans 13 residues. V gave up 1 base and J gave up 4 bases, with 6 bases separating them. Germline CDR1 reads SGHAT; CDR2 reads FQNNGV. The CDR3, as DNA: TGTGCCAGCAGCTTAGGACCCTCAGATACGCAGTATTTT. It codes for CASSLGPSDTQYF.

V gene TRBV30 combines with J gene TRBJ2-3; the D gene is possibly TRBD2 (6 bases). CDR1 and CDR2 from the germline V gene are GTSNPN and SVGIG (reference sequence). V was trimmed by 2 bases and J by 3 bases, leaving 12 bases between them. The CDR3 is 14 amino acids. CDR3 coding DNA: TGTGCCTGGAGTATGTGGGGGGATACAGATACGCAGTATTTT. Translating it yields CAWSMWGDTDTQYF. Using reference TRBV30 and TRBJ2-3 for the parts outside the CDR3, the full variable domain is SQTIHQWPATLVQPVGSPLSLECTVEGTSNPNLYWYRQAAGRGLQLLFYSVGIGQISSEVPQNLSASRPQDRQFILSSKKLLLSDSGFYLCAWSMWGDTDTQYFGPGTRLTVL.

This clone was counted only a few times. The chain links TRBV15 to TRBJ2-1; 8 nucleotides line up with TRBD2. Trimming at V came to 2 bases and at J to 3 bases, leaving 3 bases not matched to a gene. The germline V gene encodes CDR1 LNHNV and CDR2 YYDKDF (reference sequence). The CDR3 loop spans 15 amino acids. In nucleotides, the CDR3 is TGTGCCACCAGCAGACCGGGACTAGGCTACAATGAGCAGTTCTTC. Its translation: CATSRPGLGYNEQFF.

Only a few counts were recorded for this clone. The J gene is TRBJ1-5, the V gene TRBV7-2; D may be TRBD1 (5 bases). V was cut by 5 bases and J by 4 bases, with 21 bases left in between. CDR1 is SGHTA, CDR2 FQGNSA, per germline. The length of the CDR3 is 17 residues. As DNA, the CDR3 is TGTGCCAGCAGCCCCCCGGGGTGGGGGTTAAGTAATCAGCCCCAGCATTTT. This translates into CASSPPGWGLSNQPQHF.

This rearrangement joins TRBV4-1 to TRBJ1-2; 8 bases map to TRBD1. The CDR3 is 15 amino acids. Germline lookup yields CDR1 MGHRA and CDR2 YSYEKL. J gave up 8 bases and V 1 base, and 9 bases lay outside the gene matches. CDR3 sequence (DNA): TGCGCCAGCAGCCAAGGACAGGGGACCGTACGGGGCTACACCTTC. Protein sequence: CASSQGQGTVRGYTF.

The V and J genes are TRBV2 and TRBJ2-7; no clear D gene. The germline V and J ends were trimmed by 9 bases and 5 bases, with 17 bases remaining between them. The germline gives CDR1 SNHLY, CDR2 FYNNEI. The CDR3 covers 13 residues. The CDR3 is CARSPGLGNEQYF. CDR3 in DNA: TGTGCCAGATCCCCCGGGCTCGGCAACGAGCAGTACTTC.

This clone was picked up a small number of times. This chain joins TRBV29-1 and TRBJ2-2, with D possibly matching TRBD1 (6 bases). V shed 7 bases and J shed 7 bases, with 25 bases lying between them. Germline assignment: CDR1 SQVTM and CDR2 ANQGSEA. The CDR3 sequence is 16 residues long. In nucleotides, the CDR3 is TGCAGCGCTCAGTTGGGGGCAATAGGGCTTAACGGGGAGCTGTTTTTT. Translating gives CSAQLGAIGLNGELFF.

Only one count was recorded for this clone. The CDR3 region is CASSLSGTGWEEQYF. The CDR3 DNA reads TGTGCCAGCAGTTTATCTGGGACAGGCTGGGAAGAGCAGTACTTC. V usage is TRBV27 and J usage is TRBJ2-7, with 8 nucleotides matching TRBD1. The CDR3 runs to 15 residues. V shed 0 bases and J 7 bases; nucleotides not matched to a gene: 8. CDR1 is MNHEY, CDR2 SMNVEV, per germline (reference sequence).

The gene calls are TRBV9 and TRBJ1-6; 7 nucleotides match TRBD1. The length of the CDR3 is 15 residues. J was trimmed by 10 bases and V by 4 bases; bases with no gene match: 11. Germline V lookup: CDR1 SGDLS, CDR2 YYNGEE. The CDR3 sequence: CASSPTGSGGSPLHF. The CDR3 DNA sequence: TGTGCCAGCAGCCCGACAGGGAGTGGAGGGTCACCCCTCCACTTT.

This clone appeared a few times. This sequence joins TRBV19 and TRBJ1-1; no clear D. The germline V gene has CDR1 LNHDA and CDR2 SQIVND (reference sequence). The CDR3 is made up of 13 amino acids. The V and J ends lost 3 bases and 6 bases respectively, with 11 bases between them. The CDR3 bases are TGTGCCAGTAGTATCCGGACTGGGGCTGAAGCTTTCTTT. Its translation is CASSIRTGAEAFF.

A few counts support this clone. The chain uses TRBV30 and TRBJ2-1; 7 bases agree with TRBD1. With V trimmed by 3 bases and J by 13 bases, 6 bases remained unmatched. Looked up from germline, CDR1 is GTSNPN and CDR2 is SVGIG (reference sequence). The CDR3 extends over 11 amino acids. This CDR3 is CAWSETGLQFF. CDR3 in DNA: TGTGCCTGGAGCGAGACAGGGCTTCAGTTCTTC.

As for this clone: Other DNA sequences in the sample encode the same CDR3. V and J are TRBV30 and TRBJ1-1, with D unresolved. The CDR3 contains 12 residues. Trimming took off 4 bases at V and 1 base at J, with 7 bases between the two ends. In germline, CDR1 is GTSNPN, CDR2 SVGIG (reference sequence). The CDR3 sequence: CAWTGGNTEAFF. CDR3 DNA sequence: TGTGCCTGGACTGGAGGGAACACTGAAGCTTTCTTT.

This clone has just a few counts. The chain recombines TRBV2 with TRBJ1-5; unclear D gene. Trimming cost V 8 bases and J 5 bases, with 13 bases left between them. Germline V gene lookup returns CDR1 SNHLY and CDR2 FYNNEI. CDR3 length: 13 amino acids. CDR3 region: CASGSPGDQPQHF. CDR3 DNA sequence: TGTGCCAGCGGTTCCCCAGGAGATCAGCCCCAGCATTTT. Full variable domain (missing parts from reference TRBV2 and TRBJ1-5): EPEVTQTPSHQVTQMGQEVILRCVPISNHLYFYWYRQILGQKVEFLVSFYNNEISEKSEIFDDQFSVERPDGSNFTLKIRSTKLEDSAMYFCASGSPGDQPQHFGDGTRLSIL.

The V and J genes are TRBV7-8 and TRBJ2-3, with 11 bases aligning to TRBD2. Trimming took 6 bases from V and 2 from J; bases not matched to a gene: 7. The CDR3 has 16 amino acids. Germline values: CDR1 SGHVS, CDR2 FQNEAQ. The CDR3 region is CASSPGTSGSTDTQYF. DNA for the CDR3: TGTGCCAGCAGTCCAGGGACTAGCGGATCCACAGATACGCAGTATTTT.

The chain carries TRBV4-3 and TRBJ2-6; D gene ambiguous. Germline CDR1 and CDR2: LGHNA and YSLEER. There are 17 residues in the CDR3. Trimming left V 0 bases short and J 0 bases short, with 9 bases between. CDR3 sequence: CASSQESASSGANVLTF. The CDR3 DNA reads as TGCGCCAGCAGCCAAGAATCAGCTAGCTCTGGGGCCAACGTCCTGACTTTC.

V gene TRBV5-6 combines with J gene TRBJ2-1; no reliable D call. V lost 2 bases, J lost 6 bases, and 6 bases lay in between. The CDR3 spans 12 residues. Germline V CDR1 and CDR2: SGHDT, YYEEEE. CDR3 nucleotide sequence: TGTGCCAGCAGCTTATTCGGCAATGAGCAGTTCTTC. Translation: CASSLFGNEQFF.

This clone was counted a few times. CDR3: CASSESRLAGPNNEQFF. CDR3 nucleotide sequence: TGCGCCAGCAGTGAATCCCGACTAGCGGGGCCTAACAATGAGCAGTTCTTC. The chain uses TRBV10-2 and TRBJ2-1; 11 bases are a match to TRBD2. The ends lost 3 bases at V and 5 bases at J; junction bases unmatched: 9. The CDR3 runs to 17 residues. Germline lookup yields CDR1 WSHSY and CDR2 SAAADI.

This clone has more than one count but fewer than ten. The chain couples TRBV29-1 to TRBJ2-1; tentatively, D is TRBD2 (5 bases). CDR1 is SQVTM, CDR2 ANQGSEA, per germline. CDR3 length: 13 residues. Trimming stripped 6 bases from V and 0 bases from J, with 9 bases between. CDR3 sequence (DNA): TGCAGCGTGTGGGAGAGCTCCTACAATGAGCAGTTCTTC. Translating it yields CSVWESSYNEQFF.

This chain links TRBV5-1 with TRBJ1-1; no clear D gene. The V gene lost 0 bases and the J gene lost 3 bases, with 9 bases spanning the gap. The CDR3 runs to 14 residues. The germline V gene encodes CDR1 SGHRS and CDR2 YFSETQ. CDR3 protein: CASSLEKVDTEAFF. The CDR3 DNA reads TGCGCCAGCAGCTTGGAGAAGGTCGACACTGAAGCTTTCTTT.